This T cell receptor beta chain derives from a study of blood T cell repertoires in COVID-19. Study at large: Samples representing acute and convalescent COVID-19 were sourced from the United States, Italy and Spain. The analysed material was cDNA or gDNA that came from T cells, B-cell-depleted T cells, or PBMCs.

Authors' methods: For nucleated cells, counts were estimated from reference gene primer amplification. The method was immunoSEQ multiplex PCR; TCRdb's version includes in-frame clones alone and lacks a portion of them. V and J calls and clone size come straight from that table; D and trimming were deduced from the DNA. The data hold fewer than 90,000 clones, with 75% to 90% observed a single time. V was shortened by 1 base and J by 4 bases, with 7 bases between the two germline ends. This CDR3 is built from 14 residues. Germline CDR1 and CDR2: MNHEY and SVGAGI. The sequencing sample was made of peripheral blood. The clonotype was recovered from a male donor with acute or convalescent COVID-19. The chain links TRBV6-5 to TRBJ2-2; D gene unclear. The CDR3 DNA reads TGTGCCAGCAGTTACTACAGTGGCACCGGGGAGCTGTTTTTT. This translates into CASSYYSGTGELFF.